This is a list of T cell receptor beta chains from one sample in a study of blood T cell repertoires in COVID-19. Only in-frame clones appear in the TCRdb table, and some are missing; sequencing was by immunoSEQ multiplex PCR. This table holds 150,000 to 200,000 clones, about 91% found once. Sequencing input: peripheral blood. These receptors all come from a woman between 45 and 65 years old with acute or convalescent COVID-19. Both conserved end residues are part of each CDR3. The order of the fields is D gene, clone size, J gene, V gene, CDR3 DNA, CDR3 protein. The D gene is left open where the match is weak. The size of a clone is reported for some rows only, either as once, few or many, or as a class for expanded clones.

D gene: -
clone size: -
J gene: TRBJ2-2
V gene: TRBV10-3
CDR3 DNA: TGTGCCATCAGTGAGTCTGGGCAGGTGAACACCGGGGAGCTGTTTTTT
CDR3 protein: CAISESGQVNTGELFF

D gene: -
clone size: -
J gene: TRBJ1-4
V gene: TRBV11-3
CDR3 DNA: TGTGCCAGCAGCTTGTCTTACTCCGGGAGGCAAGAAAAACTGTTTTTT
CDR3 protein: CASSLSYSGRQEKLFF

D gene: -
clone size: -
J gene: TRBJ1-2
V gene: TRBV6-1
CDR3 DNA: TGTGCCAGCAGTGAGGGGGCCTCGGCGCTATATGGCTACACCTTC
CDR3 protein: CASSEGASALYGYTF

D gene: -
clone size: -
J gene: TRBJ1-1
V gene: TRBV4-3
CDR3 DNA: TGCGCCAGCAGCCAAGAAAGAGGACACCTCGCGACTGAAGCTTTCTTT
CDR3 protein: CASSQERGHLATEAFF

D gene: -
clone size: -
J gene: TRBJ2-7
V gene: TRBV30
CDR3 DNA: TGTGCCTGGAGTACGGGAGATAGGGGGCTATACGAGCAGTACTTC
CDR3 protein: CAWSTGDRGLYEQYF

D gene: -
clone size: -
J gene: TRBJ1-2
V gene: TRBV4-1
CDR3 DNA: TGCGCCAGCAGCCAAGGTGCGGGGGCGAGTGGCTACACCTTC
CDR3 protein: CASSQGAGASGYTF

D gene: -
clone size: -
J gene: TRBJ2-1
V gene: TRBV7-6
CDR3 DNA: TGTGCCAGCAGCTCGCGCAATACTAAAGCAGATGAGCAGTTCTTC
CDR3 protein: CASSSRNTKADEQFF

D gene: -
clone size: few
J gene: TRBJ1-2
V gene: TRBV6-5
CDR3 DNA: TGTGCCAGCAGTTACCGGAAAGACGGCCAGAGGTATGGCTACACCTTC
CDR3 protein: CASSYRKDGQRYGYTF

D gene: TRBD2
clone size: -
J gene: TRBJ2-1
V gene: TRBV27
CDR3 DNA: TGTGCCAGCAGTTTCCTAGCGGGGTTCTCCTACAATGAGCAGTTCTTC
CDR3 protein: CASSFLAGFSYNEQFF

D gene: TRBD1
clone size: -
J gene: TRBJ2-1
V gene: TRBV7-2
CDR3 DNA: TGTGCCAGCAGCTTAGGGACAGGGTCCTACAATGAGCAGTTCTTC
CDR3 protein: CASSLGTGSYNEQFF

D gene: -
clone size: -
J gene: TRBJ2-6
V gene: TRBV30
CDR3 DNA: TGTGCCTGGAGTATTACTGGGGCCAACGTCCTGACTTTC
CDR3 protein: CAWSITGANVLTF

D gene: -
clone size: -
J gene: TRBJ1-3
V gene: TRBV30
CDR3 DNA: TGTGCCTGGAGTGTAATGGGGAGCAGGAACACCATATATTTT
CDR3 protein: CAWSVMGSRNTIYF

D gene: -
clone size: -
J gene: TRBJ1-2
V gene: TRBV7-2
CDR3 DNA: TGTGCCAGCAGCTTGCAGGCGGGCCCCTATGGCTACACCTTC
CDR3 protein: CASSLQAGPYGYTF

D gene: -
clone size: -
J gene: TRBJ2-7
V gene: TRBV27
CDR3 DNA: TGTGCCAGCAGTTTATCGACTTATGTCACCCCCTACGAGCAGTACTTC
CDR3 protein: CASSLSTYVTPYEQYF

D gene: -
clone size: -
J gene: TRBJ2-7
V gene: TRBV7-2
CDR3 DNA: TGTGCCAGCAGCTTAGTTCCGAGCTCCTACGAGCAGTACTTC
CDR3 protein: CASSLVPSSYEQYF

D gene: TRBD1
clone size: -
J gene: TRBJ2-2
V gene: TRBV2
CDR3 DNA: TGTGCCAGCAGGGGACAGGGGGCAAACACCGGGGAGCTGTTTTTT
CDR3 protein: CASRGQGANTGELFF

D gene: -
clone size: -
J gene: TRBJ1-2
V gene: TRBV21-1
CDR3 DNA: TGTGCCAGCAAGGCGACAGGGGTGGGTAACTATGGCTACACCTTC
CDR3 protein: CASKATGVGNYGYTF

D gene: TRBD2
clone size: -
J gene: TRBJ2-1
V gene: TRBV11-3
CDR3 DNA: TGTGCCAGCGAAACGGGACTAGCGGGGATCAATGAGCAGTTCTTC
CDR3 protein: CASETGLAGINEQFF

D gene: -
clone size: -
J gene: TRBJ2-5
V gene: TRBV5-5
CDR3 DNA: TGTGCCAGCAGCTTGGGCCTCAGGGCGGGGGAGACCCAGTACTTC
CDR3 protein: CASSLGLRAGETQYF

D gene: TRBD1
clone size: once
J gene: TRBJ1-1
V gene: TRBV5-1
CDR3 DNA: TGCGCCAGCAGCCCAGGGGGAATGGAATACACTGAAGCTTTCTTT
CDR3 protein: CASSPGGMEYTEAFF

D gene: TRBD1
clone size: -
J gene: TRBJ1-5
V gene: TRBV2
CDR3 DNA: TGTGCCAGCTCAGGGGGCTGGGATCAGCCCCAGCATTTT
CDR3 protein: CASSGGWDQPQHF

D gene: -
clone size: -
J gene: TRBJ1-1
V gene: TRBV5-5
CDR3 DNA: TGTGCCAGCAGCTTTTCTTTGACAGGAAACACTGAAGCTTTCTTT
CDR3 protein: CASSFSLTGNTEAFF

D gene: TRBD1
clone size: once
J gene: TRBJ1-1
V gene: TRBV19
CDR3 DNA: TGTGCCAGTAGTACGGACAGGGCTAACACTGAAGCTTTCTTT
CDR3 protein: CASSTDRANTEAFF

D gene: -
clone size: -
J gene: TRBJ1-2
V gene: TRBV5-4
CDR3 DNA: TGTGCCAGCAGCTTCGACAGCTATGGCTACACCTTC
CDR3 protein: CASSFDSYGYTF

D gene: TRBD1
clone size: -
J gene: TRBJ2-7
V gene: TRBV7-2
CDR3 DNA: TGTGCCAGCAGCAAGGGACAGGCAGAAAGGTACGAGCAGTACTTC
CDR3 protein: CASSKGQAERYEQYF

D gene: -
clone size: -
J gene: TRBJ2-3
V gene: TRBV15
CDR3 DNA: TGTGCCACCAGTCATAGCACAGATACGCAGTATTTT
CDR3 protein: CATSHSTDTQYF

D gene: -
clone size: -
J gene: TRBJ1-2
V gene: TRBV29-1
CDR3 DNA: TGCAGCGTTGATGTCGCGGGCGTGGTCTATGGCTACACCTTC
CDR3 protein: CSVDVAGVVYGYTF

D gene: -
clone size: -
J gene: TRBJ2-1
V gene: TRBV5-1
CDR3 DNA: TGCGCCAGCAGCAGGAGAGGGGGCAGGGGACTCTACAATGAGCAGTTCTTC
CDR3 protein: CASSRRGGRGLYNEQFF

D gene: -
clone size: few
J gene: TRBJ2-5
V gene: TRBV7-9
CDR3 DNA: TGTGCCAGCACAGGCGGGGGCCGGGGGTGGCAAGAGACCCAGTACTTC
CDR3 protein: CASTGGGRGWQETQYF

D gene: TRBD1
clone size: -
J gene: TRBJ2-5
V gene: TRBV5-1
CDR3 DNA: TGCGCCAGCAGCCAGGGACAGGGGATGGAGACCCAGTACTTC
CDR3 protein: CASSQGQGMETQYF

D gene: -
clone size: -
J gene: TRBJ2-1
V gene: TRBV27
CDR3 DNA: TGTGCCAGCAGTTTCCGGGACATTCACAATGAGCAGTTCTTC
CDR3 protein: CASSFRDIHNEQFF

D gene: -
clone size: -
J gene: TRBJ1-1
V gene: TRBV6-5
CDR3 DNA: TGTGCCAGCAGGCCCTTAGGGGCAGGGGCTGAAGCTTTCTTT
CDR3 protein: CASRPLGAGAEAFF

D gene: -
clone size: few
J gene: TRBJ1-2
V gene: TRBV7-8
CDR3 DNA: TGTGCCAGCAGCTTGACAGAAGACAGGAAGGGCTACACCTTC
CDR3 protein: CASSLTEDRKGYTF

D gene: TRBD1
clone size: -
J gene: TRBJ2-3
V gene: TRBV5-6
CDR3 DNA: TGTGCCAGCAGGTTGGACAGGGCCAGGGGTACGCAGTATTTT
CDR3 protein: CASRLDRARGTQYF

D gene: -
clone size: many
J gene: TRBJ1-6
V gene: TRBV6-2/TRBV6-3
CDR3 DNA: TGTGCCAGCAGTCTGAATTCACCCCTCCACTTT
CDR3 protein: CASSLNSPLHF

D gene: -
clone size: -
J gene: TRBJ1-1
V gene: TRBV20-1
CDR3 DNA: TGCAGTGCTAGATCGGAGACTGAAGCTTTCTTT
CDR3 protein: CSARSETEAFF

D gene: TRBD2
clone size: -
J gene: TRBJ2-1
V gene: TRBV4-2
CDR3 DNA: TGTGCCAGCAGCCAATTGGCGGGGGGGGATCATGAGCAGTTCTTC
CDR3 protein: CASSQLAGGDHEQFF

D gene: TRBD2
clone size: -
J gene: TRBJ2-2
V gene: TRBV5-4
CDR3 DNA: TGTGCCGGAGGACTAGCGGGAGTTGGAACCGGGGAGCTGTTTTTT
CDR3 protein: CAGGLAGVGTGELFF

D gene: -
clone size: few
J gene: TRBJ1-1
V gene: TRBV29-1
CDR3 DNA: TGCAGCGGCCAAAATTCTATGAACACTGAAGCTTTCTTT
CDR3 protein: CSGQNSMNTEAFF

D gene: TRBD1
clone size: -
J gene: TRBJ1-3
V gene: TRBV30
CDR3 DNA: TGTGCCTGGAGCCGACAGGGATGGGCTGGAAACACCATATATTTT
CDR3 protein: CAWSRQGWAGNTIYF

D gene: -
clone size: -
J gene: TRBJ1-3
V gene: TRBV29-1
CDR3 DNA: TGCAGCGTTCAGGCTTACTCTGGAAACACCATATATTTT
CDR3 protein: CSVQAYSGNTIYF

D gene: -
clone size: -
J gene: TRBJ1-2
V gene: TRBV5-1
CDR3 DNA: TGCGCCAGCAGCTTAACGGTCAGTGACGGGGACTATGGCTACACCTTC
CDR3 protein: CASSLTVSDGDYGYTF

D gene: TRBD1
clone size: once
J gene: TRBJ1-6
V gene: TRBV7-2
CDR3 DNA: TGTGCCAGCAGCCTACAGGGGGCGGGCGGATCACCCCTCCACTTT
CDR3 protein: CASSLQGAGGSPLHF

D gene: TRBD1
clone size: -
J gene: TRBJ1-2
V gene: TRBV6-5
CDR3 DNA: TGTGCCAGCAGCCAGGCCGGGACAGCTAACTATGGCTACACCTTC
CDR3 protein: CASSQAGTANYGYTF

D gene: TRBD2
clone size: -
J gene: TRBJ2-7
V gene: TRBV11-2
CDR3 DNA: TGTGCCAGCAGCTTAGGTAGCGGGAGAACACGGGAGCAGTACTTC
CDR3 protein: CASSLGSGRTREQYF

D gene: -
clone size: -
J gene: TRBJ1-3
V gene: TRBV19
CDR3 DNA: TGTGCCAGTAGTATTCGTCTCTCTGGAAACACCATATATTTT
CDR3 protein: CASSIRLSGNTIYF